This record looks at one T cell receptor beta chain sequence and its context. Authors' methods: Reference gene primer amplification gave estimated nucleated cell counts. Data came from immunoSEQ multiplex PCR; TCRdb stores just in-frame clones and leaves some out. That table supplies the V and J calls and clone size; D and trimming were determined from the DNA. The data show fewer than 500,000 clones, roughly 85% seen once. This specimen comes from a study of blood T cell repertoires in COVID-19. CDR1 and CDR2 (germline): MNHEY, SVGEGT. Deletions cut 5 bases from V and 5 bases from J, with 18 bases between. The CDR3 sequence is 16 residues long.

The sample consisted of PBMCs or T cells enriched from blood (not recorded which). This TCR was sampled from a woman aged 18-30 years with acute COVID-19. V gene TRBV6-2 or TRBV6-3 combines with J gene TRBJ2-2; no definite D call. The DNA for the CDR3 is TGTGCCAGCAGTGGCCTGAACGCCCGTGATACCGGGGAGCTGTTTTTT. Amino acid sequence: CASSGLNARDTGELFF.